One and the same sample provided the 27 T cell receptor beta chains below, sequenced in a study of T-cell memory formation after mild COVID-19. TCRdb re-called the 5' RACE reads with MiXCR, one entry per CDR3 protein. The data show around 340,000 distinct CDR3 sequences, 15% seen once. The sequencing input was PBMCs or a T cell subset sorted from them (not recorded which). The receptor source for this set is a man younger than 35 who had mild COVID-19 (a few samples of this study predate the infection). Cell type and time point are not known.

This clonotype showed up just a few times. The junction shows a germline mismatch at one end, possibly a read error. CDR3 protein: CASSLESSAGELFF. The CDR3 DNA follows: TGTGCTAGCAGCTTAGAGTCCTCTGCAGGGGAGCTGTTTTTT. This rearrangement joins TRBV7-7 to TRBJ2-2; D ambiguous. Germline-derived CDR1 and CDR2 are SSHAT and FNYEAQ (reference sequence). The CDR3 is 14 amino acids.

This clonotype was counted a few times. The CDR3 sequence is CASSSFSPNTEAFF. The CDR3 DNA reads TGTGCCAGCAGCTCGTTCAGTCCCAACACTGAAGCTTTCTTT. The chain joins TRBV7-2 to TRBJ1-1; D gene uncertain. The germline V gene has CDR1 SGHTA and CDR2 FQGNSA. There are 14 residues in the CDR3. Trimming removed 4 bases at V and 2 bases at J, with 11 bases between.

V and J are TRBV20-1 and TRBJ2-3, with 12 bases fitting TRBD2. Looked up from germline, CDR1 is DFQATT and CDR2 is SNEGSKA (reference sequence). The CDR3 spans 17 residues. The junction had 11 bases not matched to a gene; V was cut back by 3 bases and J by 4 bases. The CDR3 DNA sequence: TGCAGTGCTAGTGGGACTAGCGGGCGAGCAATCCCAGATACGCAGTATTTT. This gives the protein CSASGTSGRAIPDTQYF.

The chain couples TRBV13 to TRBJ2-1; D not certain. Germline CDR1 and CDR2: PRHDT and FYEKMQ (reference sequence). Trimming removed 4 bases from V and 8 bases from J, with 9 bases in between. This CDR3 is built from 12 residues. The CDR3 here is CASSSLLYEQFF. CDR3 coding DNA: TGTGCCAGCAGCTCCCTCTTGTATGAGCAGTTCTTC.

The genes are TRBV9 and TRBJ2-7, with 8 bases matching TRBD1. Losses at the gene ends were 4 bases for V and 10 bases for J; bases not matched to a gene: 7. The germline CDR1 and CDR2 sequences are SGDLS and YYNGEE. The CDR3 covers 12 residues. The CDR3 loop reads CASSPRDRPQYF. Here the CDR3 DNA reads TGTGCCAGCAGCCCCAGGGACAGGCCCCAGTACTTC. Full variable domain (rest looked up from reference TRBV9 and TRBJ2-7): DSGVTQTPKHLITATGQRVTLRCSPRSGDLSVYWYQQSLDQGLQFLIQYYNGEERAKGNILERFSAQQFPDLHSELNLSSLELGDSALYFCASSPRDRPQYFGPGTRLTVT.

V usage is TRBV7-2 and J usage is TRBJ2-3; 8 bases are a match to TRBD2. The junction had 5 bases not matched to a gene; V was cut back by 5 bases and J by 4 bases. CDR3 length: 14 amino acids. Germline V gene sequence: CDR1 SGHTA, CDR2 FQGNSA. The CDR3 DNA reads TGTGCCAGCAGCCGGTCGGGGGGGCCAGATACGCAGTATTTT. It encodes CASSRSGGPDTQYF.

The genes are TRBV4-1 and TRBJ1-5; D is unresolved. Germline CDR1 and CDR2: MGHRA and YSYEKL. Trimming left V 4 bases short and J 4 bases short, with 11 bases between. The CDR3 spans 14 residues. CDR3 DNA sequence: TGCGCCAGCAGCCCCCCGAGCCTAAATCAGCCCCAGCATTTT. Its protein product is CASSPPSLNQPQHF.

This clonotype was seen a few times. The V and J genes are TRBV7-2 and TRBJ2-3; D is unresolved. The CDR3 consists of 14 residues. V lost 4 bases and J 5 bases, leaving 13 bases between the germline ends. Looked up from germline, CDR1 is SGHTA and CDR2 is FQGNSA. The CDR3 sequence: CASSSRRIRDTQYF. CDR3 DNA: TGTGCCAGCAGCTCCCGGCGGATCCGAGATACGCAGTATTTT.

This clonotype was detected ten times or more. V is TRBV15 and J is TRBJ2-1; 10 positions agree with TRBD2. The ends lost 1 base at V and 6 bases at J; junction bases unmatched: 6. Germline V CDR1 and CDR2: LNHNV, YYDKDF (reference sequence). CDR3 size: 16 residues. CDR3 DNA: TGTGCCACCAGCAGAGGGGACACTAGCGGGGCCAATGAGCAGTTCTTC. Translation gives CATSRGDTSGANEQFF.

The rearrangement links TRBV5-4 to TRBJ2-3; D unclear. Trimming took 1 base from V and 1 from J, leaving 13 bases between them. The CDR3 spans 16 residues. Germline V lookup: CDR1 SGHNT, CDR2 YYREEE (reference sequence). The DNA for the CDR3 is TGTGCCAGCAGCTTGAGCGTCTACACTCGCACAGATACGCAGTATTTT. The encoded protein is CASSLSVYTRTDTQYF.

This clonotype has just a few counts. The V gene is TRBV12-3 or TRBV12-4, the J gene TRBJ1-5; no clear D gene. The V and J ends lost 0 bases and 5 bases respectively, with 8 bases between them. The CDR3 spans 14 residues. The DNA for the CDR3 is TGTGCCAGCAGTTTAGCGCAGTGGGATCAGCCCCAGCATTTT. Amino acid sequence: CASSLAQWDQPQHF.

Only a few counts were recorded for this clonotype. This chain uses TRBV6-2 or TRBV6-3 with TRBJ2-3; the match to TRBD1 covers 8 bases. This CDR3 contains 16 residues. Per the germline V gene, CDR1 is MNHEY and CDR2 is SVGEGT. Trimming cost V 1 base and J 4 bases; bases outside gene matches: 7. CDR3 coding DNA: TGTGCCAGCAGTTACTTCCGAGACAGGGGCGCAGATACGCAGTATTTT. Encoded protein: CASSYFRDRGADTQYF.

This clonotype was found many times. With a much larger clone just one base away, this may be a read error. V usage is TRBV4-3 and J usage is TRBJ1-1; the D is unclear. Germline V gives CDR1 LGHNA, CDR2 YSLEER. The V end lost 0 bases, the J end lost 0 bases, and 2 bases lay between the germline ends. This CDR3 comprises 13 residues. As DNA, the CDR3 is TGCGCCAGCAGCCAAGATCTGAACACTGAAGCTTTCTTT. Translating it yields CASSQDLNTEAFF.

The chain is built from TRBV12-3 or TRBV12-4 and TRBJ2-7; D gene ambiguous. The CDR3 totals 16 residues. Trimming stripped 1 base from V and 3 bases from J, with 16 bases between. CDR3 sequence (DNA): TGTGCCAGCAGTTTAGTAAGGACCCCGTCTCTCTACGAGCAGTACTTC. Its protein is CASSLVRTPSLYEQYF.

This clonotype was seen repeatedly, ten times or more. This sequence joins TRBV5-1 and TRBJ1-1, with 7 bases lining up with TRBD1. CDR3 length equals 14 residues. Unmatched junction bases numbered 3, after V lost 4 bases and J lost 0 bases. Germline V gene lookup returns CDR1 SGHRS and CDR2 YFSETQ. The CDR3 DNA reads as TGCGCCAGCAGCCTGACAGGGATGAACACTGAAGCTTTCTTT. Encoded protein: CASSLTGMNTEAFF.

In this sample, this clonotype turned up a few times. This chain connects TRBV19 to TRBJ1-5; no definite D call. V was clipped by 6 bases and J by 7 bases, with 13 bases between them. The CDR3 extends over 13 amino acids. CDR1 is LNHDA and CDR2 is SQIVND in the germline V gene (reference sequence). The CDR3 region is CASRSGFGQPQHF. CDR3 sequence (DNA): TGTGCCAGTAGGTCCGGCTTCGGGCAGCCCCAGCATTTT.

The J gene is TRBJ2-7, the V gene TRBV3-1, with 7 bases identical to TRBD1. The CDR3 totals 13 residues. The V and J ends lost 4 bases and 6 bases, in that order; junction bases with no gene match: 6. The germline V gene has CDR1 LGHDT and CDR2 YNNKEL (reference sequence). The CDR3 DNA sequence: TGTGCCAGCAGCCCTTCGACAGGGATCGAGCAGTACTTC. It is translated as CASSPSTGIEQYF.

This rearrangement joins TRBV24-1 to TRBJ2-5; the D is unclear. The CDR3 has 15 amino acids. Germline assignment: CDR1 KGHDR and CDR2 SFDVKD. Trimming shortened V by 3 bases and J by 8 bases, and 18 bases separated the two germline ends. The CDR3 sequence: CATSDDRLGLGTQYF. DNA for the CDR3: TGTGCCACCAGTGATGATCGACTCGGCCTAGGCACCCAGTACTTC.

The chain has TRBV4-1 and TRBJ2-7, with TRBD1 matching over 7 bases. This CDR3 region has 16 residues. With 1 base clipped from V and 5 bases from J, the junction kept 11 bases outside the gene matches. Germline V lookup: CDR1 MGHRA, CDR2 YSYEKL. CDR3 bases: TGCGCCAGCAGCCAAGGGTCCTCGACAGGGCTGGACGAGCAGTACTTC. Amino acids: CASSQGSSTGLDEQYF.

The chain employs TRBV6-6 and TRBJ1-5, with TRBD1 matching 7 bases. With V trimmed by 6 bases and J by 3 bases, 11 bases remained unmatched. The CDR3 extends over 16 amino acids. Germline V gene sequence: CDR1 MNHNY, CDR2 SVGAGI (reference sequence). This chain's CDR3 is CASRLDRPSANQPQHF. The CDR3 coding sequence is TGTGCCAGCAGGCTGGACAGGCCCTCCGCCAATCAGCCCCAGCATTTT.

This clonotype has a handful of counts. The chain recombines TRBV14 with TRBJ1-1; 9 bases align to TRBD1. The CDR3 totals 14 residues. The germline gives CDR1 SGHDN, CDR2 FVKESK. J gave up 2 bases and V 4 bases, and 2 bases lay outside the gene matches. The CDR3 region has the DNA TGTGCCAGCAGCCGGGACAGGGATAACACTGAAGCTTTCTTT. This gives the protein CASSRDRDNTEAFF.

This sequence joins TRBV27 and TRBJ2-7; 8 bases are a match to TRBD1. This CDR3 is built from 14 residues. V gave up 4 bases and J gave up 6 bases; unmatched junction bases: 8. CDR1 is MNHEY, CDR2 SMNVEV, per germline (reference sequence). Here the CDR3 reads CASSSLDRAGEQYF. CDR3 nucleotide sequence: TGTGCCAGCAGTTCACTGGACAGGGCGGGCGAGCAGTACTTC.

This clonotype showed up just a few times. The gene calls are TRBV6-1 and TRBJ2-5, with TRBD2 identical over 14 bases. The CDR3 has 18 residues. CDR1 MNHNS and CDR2 SASEGT come from the germline V gene. V shed 6 bases, J shed 6 bases, and the junction held 15 bases outside the gene matches. The CDR3 is CASRPSMTSGGARKTQYF. CDR3 DNA sequence: TGTGCCAGCAGGCCCTCTATGACTAGCGGGGGGGCCCGAAAGACCCAGTACTTC.

The rearrangement uses TRBV7-2 and TRBJ2-3; TRBD2 agrees at 7 bases. V trimming: 6 bases; J trimming: 4 bases; junction bases outside the gene matches: 7. Germline-derived CDR1 and CDR2 are SGHTA and FQGNSA. This CDR3 contains 14 residues. CDR3 in amino acids: CASSRASGPDTQYF. CDR3 nucleotides: TGTGCCAGCAGTCGCGCTAGCGGTCCAGATACGCAGTATTTT.

This rearrangement joins TRBV3-1 to TRBJ1-2, with D uncertain. V was cut by 0 bases and J by 8 bases, with 16 bases left in between. CDR1 and CDR2 (germline): LGHDT, YNNKEL (reference sequence). This CDR3 contains 15 residues. The CDR3 region is CASSQDWTGTGGYTF. DNA for the CDR3: TGTGCCAGCAGCCAAGATTGGACGGGAACCGGAGGCTACACCTTC.

This sequence joins TRBV23-1 and TRBJ2-7; D gene ambiguous. TRBV23-1 is given ORF status, its function remaining uncertain. The CDR3 spans 16 residues. V lost 0 bases to trimming and J lost 3 bases, with 15 bases between them. CDR3 protein: CASSQSGRVGIYEQYF. In DNA form, the CDR3 reads TGCGCCAGCAGTCAATCAGGGCGAGTGGGAATCTACGAGCAGTACTTC.

The genes are TRBV5-5 and TRBJ2-7; D gene unclear. This CDR3 has 13 residues. The V and J ends lost 2 bases and 5 bases respectively, with 11 bases between them. Looked up from germline, CDR1 is SGHKS and CDR2 is YYEKEE (reference sequence). CDR3: CASSFRASDEQYF. Written as DNA, the CDR3 is TGTGCCAGCAGCTTTCGGGCGTCGGACGAGCAGTACTTC. Filled out from reference TRBV5-5 and TRBJ2-7, the complete variable domain reads DAGVTQSPTHLIKTRGQQVTLRCSPISGHKSVSWYQQVLGQGPQFIFQYYEKEERGRGNFPDRFSARQFPNYSSELNVNALLLGDSALYLCASSFRASDEQYFGPGTRLTVT.